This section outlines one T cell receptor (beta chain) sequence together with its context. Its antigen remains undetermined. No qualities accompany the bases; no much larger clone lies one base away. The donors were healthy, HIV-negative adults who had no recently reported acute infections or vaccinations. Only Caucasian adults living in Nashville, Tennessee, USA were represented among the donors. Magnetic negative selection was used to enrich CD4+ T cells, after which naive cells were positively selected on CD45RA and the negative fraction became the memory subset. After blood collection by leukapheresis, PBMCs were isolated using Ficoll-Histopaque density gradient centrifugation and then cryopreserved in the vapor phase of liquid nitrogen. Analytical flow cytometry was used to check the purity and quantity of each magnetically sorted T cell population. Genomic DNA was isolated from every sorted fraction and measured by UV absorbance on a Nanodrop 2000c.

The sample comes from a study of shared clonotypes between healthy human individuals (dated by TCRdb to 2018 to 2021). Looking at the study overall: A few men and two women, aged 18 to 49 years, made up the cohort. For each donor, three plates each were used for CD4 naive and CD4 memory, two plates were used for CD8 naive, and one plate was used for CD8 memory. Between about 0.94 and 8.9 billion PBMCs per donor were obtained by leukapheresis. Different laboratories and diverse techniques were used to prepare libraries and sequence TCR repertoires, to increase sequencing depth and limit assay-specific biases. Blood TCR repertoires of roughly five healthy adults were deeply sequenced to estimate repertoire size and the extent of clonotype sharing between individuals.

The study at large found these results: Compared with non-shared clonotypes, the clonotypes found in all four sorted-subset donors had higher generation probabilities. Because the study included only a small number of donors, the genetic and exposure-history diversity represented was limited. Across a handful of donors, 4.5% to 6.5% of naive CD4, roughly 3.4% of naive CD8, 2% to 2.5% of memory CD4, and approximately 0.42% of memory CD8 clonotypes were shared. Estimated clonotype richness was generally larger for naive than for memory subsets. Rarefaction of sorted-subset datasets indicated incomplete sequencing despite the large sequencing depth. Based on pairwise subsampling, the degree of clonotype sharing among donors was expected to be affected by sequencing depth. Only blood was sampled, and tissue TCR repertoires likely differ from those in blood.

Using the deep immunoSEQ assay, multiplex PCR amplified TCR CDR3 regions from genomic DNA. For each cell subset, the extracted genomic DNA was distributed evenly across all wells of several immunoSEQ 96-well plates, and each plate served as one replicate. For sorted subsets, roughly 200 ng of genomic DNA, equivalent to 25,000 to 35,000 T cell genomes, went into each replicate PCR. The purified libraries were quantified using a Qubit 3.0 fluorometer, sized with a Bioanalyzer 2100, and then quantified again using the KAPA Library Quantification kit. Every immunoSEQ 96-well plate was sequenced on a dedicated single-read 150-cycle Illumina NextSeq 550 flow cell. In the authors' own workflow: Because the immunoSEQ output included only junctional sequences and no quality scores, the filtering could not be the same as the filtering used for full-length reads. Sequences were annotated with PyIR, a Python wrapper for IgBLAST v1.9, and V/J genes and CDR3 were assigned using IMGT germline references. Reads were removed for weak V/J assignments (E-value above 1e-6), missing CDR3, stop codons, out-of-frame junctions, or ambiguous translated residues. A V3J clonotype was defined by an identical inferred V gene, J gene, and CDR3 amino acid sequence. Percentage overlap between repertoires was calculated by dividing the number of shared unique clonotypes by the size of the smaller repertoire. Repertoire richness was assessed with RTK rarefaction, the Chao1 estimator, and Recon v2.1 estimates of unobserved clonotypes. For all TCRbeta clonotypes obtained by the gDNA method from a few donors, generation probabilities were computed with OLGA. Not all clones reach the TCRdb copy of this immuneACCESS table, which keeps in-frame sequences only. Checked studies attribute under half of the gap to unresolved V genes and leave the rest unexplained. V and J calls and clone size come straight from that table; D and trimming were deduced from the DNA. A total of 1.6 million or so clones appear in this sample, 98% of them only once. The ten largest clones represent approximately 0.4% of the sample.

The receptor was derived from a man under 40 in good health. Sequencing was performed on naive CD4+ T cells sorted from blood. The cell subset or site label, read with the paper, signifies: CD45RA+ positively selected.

The CDR3 loop reads CAWRAPGLAGGIGELFF. The nucleotide sequence reads TGTGCCTGGAGGGCCCCGGGACTAGCGGGAGGTATCGGGGAGCTGTTTTTT. The rearrangement combines TRBV30 with TRBJ2-2; 15 central nucleotides agree with TRBD2. The germline V gene (reference sequence) provides CDR1 GTSNPN and CDR2 SVGIG. For this chain, trimming is 3 bases at the V end and 7 bases at the J end, and the number of junction bases without a gene match is 9. Its CDR3 holds 17 amino acids, cysteine through phenylalanine. Only the CDR3 part of the read is kept: 51 bases, read in frame from the first base.